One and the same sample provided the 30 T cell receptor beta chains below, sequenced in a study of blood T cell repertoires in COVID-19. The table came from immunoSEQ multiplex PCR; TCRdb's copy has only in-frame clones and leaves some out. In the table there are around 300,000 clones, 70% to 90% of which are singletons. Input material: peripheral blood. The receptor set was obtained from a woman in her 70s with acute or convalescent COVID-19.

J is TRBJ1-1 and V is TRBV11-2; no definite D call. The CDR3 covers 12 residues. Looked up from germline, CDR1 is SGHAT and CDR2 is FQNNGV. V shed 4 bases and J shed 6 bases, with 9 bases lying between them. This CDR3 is CASSSLSAEAFF. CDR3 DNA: TGTGCCAGCAGCTCTCTCTCGGCTGAAGCTTTCTTT.

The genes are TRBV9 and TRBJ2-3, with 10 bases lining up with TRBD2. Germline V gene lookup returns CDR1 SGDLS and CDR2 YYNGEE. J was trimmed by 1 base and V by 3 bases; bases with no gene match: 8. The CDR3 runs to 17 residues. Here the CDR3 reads CASSESGGAGGTDTQYF. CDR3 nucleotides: TGTGCCAGCAGCGAAAGCGGGGGGGCCGGTGGCACAGATACGCAGTATTTT.

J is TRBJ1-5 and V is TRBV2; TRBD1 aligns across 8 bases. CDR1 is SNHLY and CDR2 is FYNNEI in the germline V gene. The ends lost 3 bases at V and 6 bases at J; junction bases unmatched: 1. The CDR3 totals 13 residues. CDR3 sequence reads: CASSDQGAQPQHF. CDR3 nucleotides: TGTGCCAGCAGTGATCAGGGGGCTCAGCCCCAGCATTTT.

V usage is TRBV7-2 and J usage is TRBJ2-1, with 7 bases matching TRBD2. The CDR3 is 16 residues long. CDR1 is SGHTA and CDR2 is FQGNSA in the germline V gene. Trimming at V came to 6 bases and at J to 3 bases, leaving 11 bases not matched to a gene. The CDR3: CASSFTTGLLYNEQFF. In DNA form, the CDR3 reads TGTGCCAGCAGTTTTACAACGGGACTACTCTACAATGAGCAGTTCTTC.

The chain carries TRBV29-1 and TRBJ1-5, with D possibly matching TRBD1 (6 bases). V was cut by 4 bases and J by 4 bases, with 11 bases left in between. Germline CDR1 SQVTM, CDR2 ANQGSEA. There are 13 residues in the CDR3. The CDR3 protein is CSVASGVNQPQHF. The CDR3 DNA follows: TGCAGCGTTGCATCAGGGGTAAATCAGCCCCAGCATTTT.

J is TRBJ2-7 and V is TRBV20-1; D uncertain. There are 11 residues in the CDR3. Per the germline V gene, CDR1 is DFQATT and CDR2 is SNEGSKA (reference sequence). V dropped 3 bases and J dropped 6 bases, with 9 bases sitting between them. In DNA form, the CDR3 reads TGCAGTGCTAGTCGGAGCGCCGAGCAGTACTTC. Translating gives CSASRSAEQYF.

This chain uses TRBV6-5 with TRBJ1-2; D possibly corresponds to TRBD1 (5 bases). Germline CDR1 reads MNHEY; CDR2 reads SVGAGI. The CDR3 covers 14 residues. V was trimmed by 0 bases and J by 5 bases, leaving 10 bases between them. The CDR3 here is CASSYSRQQYGYTF. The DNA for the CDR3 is TGTGCCAGCAGTTACTCCCGACAGCAGTATGGCTACACCTTC.

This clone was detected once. Written as DNA, the CDR3 is TGTGCCAGCAGCTTAGAAGGGGCGGATACGCAGTATTTT. It is translated as CASSLEGADTQYF. V is TRBV7-2 and J is TRBJ2-3; possibly TRBD1 for D (5 bases). The germline gives CDR1 SGHTA, CDR2 FQGNSA. The CDR3 length is 13 residues. With 1 base removed from V and 6 bases from J, the gap between germline ends came to 8 bases. Using reference TRBV7-2 and TRBJ2-3 for the parts outside the CDR3, the full variable domain is GAGVSQSPSNKVTEKGKDVELRCDPISGHTALYWYRQSLGQGLEFLIYFQGNSAPDKSGLPSDRFSAERTGGSVSTLTIQRTQQEDSAVYLCASSLEGADTQYFGPGTRLTVL.

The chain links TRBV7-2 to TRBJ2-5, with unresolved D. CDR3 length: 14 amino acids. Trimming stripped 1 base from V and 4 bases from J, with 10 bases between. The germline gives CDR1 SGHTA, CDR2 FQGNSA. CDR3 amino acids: CASSLGLELETQYF. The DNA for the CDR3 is TGTGCCAGCAGCTTAGGGCTAGAGTTAGAGACCCAGTACTTC.

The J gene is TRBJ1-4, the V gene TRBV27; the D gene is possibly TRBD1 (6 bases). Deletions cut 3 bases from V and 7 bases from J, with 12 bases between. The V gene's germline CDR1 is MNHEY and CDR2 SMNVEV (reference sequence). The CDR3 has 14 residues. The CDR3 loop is CASSLRAGVEKLFF. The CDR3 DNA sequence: TGTGCCAGCAGTTTGAGGGCAGGGGTTGAAAAACTGTTTTTT.

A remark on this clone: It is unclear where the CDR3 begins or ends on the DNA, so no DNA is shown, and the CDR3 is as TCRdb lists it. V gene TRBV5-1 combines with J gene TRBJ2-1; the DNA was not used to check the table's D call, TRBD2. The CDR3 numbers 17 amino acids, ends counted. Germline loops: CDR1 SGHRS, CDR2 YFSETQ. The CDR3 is CASSFGAGGLGLNEQFF.

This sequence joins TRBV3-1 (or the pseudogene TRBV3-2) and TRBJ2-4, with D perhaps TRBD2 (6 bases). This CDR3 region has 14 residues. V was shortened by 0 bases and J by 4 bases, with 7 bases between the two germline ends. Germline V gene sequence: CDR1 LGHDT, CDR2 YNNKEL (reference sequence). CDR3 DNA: TGTGCCAGCAGCCAAGACCGGGGGAAAAACATTCAGTACTTC. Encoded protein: CASSQDRGKNIQYF.

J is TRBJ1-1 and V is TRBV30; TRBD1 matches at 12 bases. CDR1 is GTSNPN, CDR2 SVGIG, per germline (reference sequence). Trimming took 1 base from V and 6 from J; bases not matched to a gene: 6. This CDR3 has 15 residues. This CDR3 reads CAWSGDRGPGAEAFF. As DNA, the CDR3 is TGTGCCTGGAGTGGGGACAGGGGGCCGGGCGCTGAAGCTTTCTTT.

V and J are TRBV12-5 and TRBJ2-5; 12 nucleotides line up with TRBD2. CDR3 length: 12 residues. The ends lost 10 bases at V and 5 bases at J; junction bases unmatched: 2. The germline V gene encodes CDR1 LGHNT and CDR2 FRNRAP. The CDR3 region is CATGLAGETQYF. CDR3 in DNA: TGTGCTACAGGACTAGCGGGGGAGACCCAGTACTTC.

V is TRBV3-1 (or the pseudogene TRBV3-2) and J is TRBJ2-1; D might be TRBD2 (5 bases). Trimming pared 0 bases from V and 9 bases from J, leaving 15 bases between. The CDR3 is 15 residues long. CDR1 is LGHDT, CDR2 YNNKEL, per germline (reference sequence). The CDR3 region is CASSQDRSSRSEQFF. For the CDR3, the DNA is TGTGCCAGCAGCCAAGATCGGTCTAGCCGAAGTGAGCAGTTCTTC.

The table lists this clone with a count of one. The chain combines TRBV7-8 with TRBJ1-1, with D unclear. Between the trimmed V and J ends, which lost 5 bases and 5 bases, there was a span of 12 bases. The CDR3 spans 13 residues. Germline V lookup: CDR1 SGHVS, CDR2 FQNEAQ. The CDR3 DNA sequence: TGTGCCAGCAGCCCAGACATGGGTACTGAAGCTTTCTTT. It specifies CASSPDMGTEAFF.

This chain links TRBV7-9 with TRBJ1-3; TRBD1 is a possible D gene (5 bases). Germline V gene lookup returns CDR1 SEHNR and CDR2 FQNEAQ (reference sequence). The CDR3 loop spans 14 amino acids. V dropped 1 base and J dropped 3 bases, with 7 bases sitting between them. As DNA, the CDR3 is TGTGCCAGCAGCTTAGAAGGGGTTGGAAACACCATATATTTT. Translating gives CASSLEGVGNTIYF.

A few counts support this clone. Here the CDR3 reads CASRRQGASEAFF. The CDR3 region has the DNA TGTGCCAGCAGAAGACAGGGAGCTTCCGAAGCTTTCTTT. The genes are TRBV6-5 and TRBJ1-1; 7 bases fit TRBD1. The CDR3 totals 13 residues. CDR1 and CDR2 from the germline V gene are MNHEY and SVGAGI. Trimming at V came to 6 bases and at J to 8 bases, leaving 9 bases not matched to a gene.

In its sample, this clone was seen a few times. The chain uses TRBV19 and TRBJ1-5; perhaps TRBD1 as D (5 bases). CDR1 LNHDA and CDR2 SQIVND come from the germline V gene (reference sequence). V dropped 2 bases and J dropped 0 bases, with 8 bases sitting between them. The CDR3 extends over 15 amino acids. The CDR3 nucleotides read TGTGCCAGTAGTATACGGGGGATTAGCAATCAGCCCCAGCATTTT. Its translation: CASSIRGISNQPQHF.

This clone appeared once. This CDR3 is CASSFRGTGDTEAFF. The CDR3 nucleotides are TGTGCCAGCAGCTTCAGGGGGACAGGGGACACTGAAGCTTTCTTT. The V call is TRBV5-8, the J call TRBJ1-1; 10 bases fit TRBD1. The CDR3 spans 15 residues. Germline values: CDR1 SGHTS, CDR2 YDEGEE. After removal of 2 bases from V and 3 bases from J, the junction contained 4 bases not matched to a gene.

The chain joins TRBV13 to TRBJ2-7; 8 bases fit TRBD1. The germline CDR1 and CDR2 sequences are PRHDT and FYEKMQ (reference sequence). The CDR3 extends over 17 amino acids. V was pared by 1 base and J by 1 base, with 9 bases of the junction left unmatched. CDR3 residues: CASSLEGWTGKSYEQYF. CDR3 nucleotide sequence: TGTGCCAGCAGCTTAGAGGGGTGGACAGGGAAGTCCTACGAGCAGTACTTC.

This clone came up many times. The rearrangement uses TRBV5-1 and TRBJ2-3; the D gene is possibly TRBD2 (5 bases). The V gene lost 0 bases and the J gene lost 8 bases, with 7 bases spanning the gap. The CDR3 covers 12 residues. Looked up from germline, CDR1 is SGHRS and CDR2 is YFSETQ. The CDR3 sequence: CASSLEGSTQYF. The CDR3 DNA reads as TGCGCCAGCAGCTTGGAAGGGAGTACGCAGTATTTT.

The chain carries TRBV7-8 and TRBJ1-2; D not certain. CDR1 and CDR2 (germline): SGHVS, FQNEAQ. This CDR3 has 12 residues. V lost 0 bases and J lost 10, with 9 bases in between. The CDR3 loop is CASSLAGRIYTF. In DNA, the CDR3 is TGTGCCAGCAGCTTAGCGGGCAGAATCTACACCTTC.

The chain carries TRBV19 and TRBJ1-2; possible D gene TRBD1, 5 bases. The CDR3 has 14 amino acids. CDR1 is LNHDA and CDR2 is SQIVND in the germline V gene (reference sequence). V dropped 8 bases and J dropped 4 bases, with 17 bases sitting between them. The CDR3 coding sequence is TGTGCCAGTCGCGTACCGGGACTCATCTATGGCTACACCTTC. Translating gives CASRVPGLIYGYTF.

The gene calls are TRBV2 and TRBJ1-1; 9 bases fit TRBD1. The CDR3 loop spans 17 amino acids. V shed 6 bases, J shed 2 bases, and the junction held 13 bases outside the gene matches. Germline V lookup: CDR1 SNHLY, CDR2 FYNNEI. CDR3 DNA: TGTGCCAGCAGGGTCTCGGGACAGGGCCTAGGAAACACTGAAGCTTTCTTT. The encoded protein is CASRVSGQGLGNTEAFF.

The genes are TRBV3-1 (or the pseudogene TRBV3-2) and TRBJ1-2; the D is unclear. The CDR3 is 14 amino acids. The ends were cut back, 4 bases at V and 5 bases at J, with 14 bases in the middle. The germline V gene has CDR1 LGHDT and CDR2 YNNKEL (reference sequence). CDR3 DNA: TGTGCCAGCAGCCTCGGAGGAGTGGCGTATGGCTACACCTTC. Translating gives CASSLGGVAYGYTF.

Here the CDR3 DNA reads TGTGCCAGCAGCATCGGGACAGGGGGCTTTTACGAGCAGTACTTC. It yields the protein CASSIGTGGFYEQYF. This chain links TRBV7-6 with TRBJ2-7; 12 bases map to TRBD1. J lost 4 bases, V lost 5 bases, and 6 bases had no gene match. Per the germline V gene, CDR1 is SGHVS and CDR2 is FNYEAQ. The CDR3 covers 15 residues. Full variable domain (outside the CDR3, taken from reference TRBV7-6 and TRBJ2-7): GAGVSQSPRYKVTKRGQDVALRCDPISGHVSLYWYRQALGQGPEFLTYFNYEAQQDKSGLPNDRFSAERPEGSISTLTIQRTEQRDSAMYRCASSIGTGGFYEQYFGPGTRLTVT.

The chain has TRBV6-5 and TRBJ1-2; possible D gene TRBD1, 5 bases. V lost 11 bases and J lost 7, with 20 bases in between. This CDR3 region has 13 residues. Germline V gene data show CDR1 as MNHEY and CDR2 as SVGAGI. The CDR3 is CAAYTGGSGGYTF. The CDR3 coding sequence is TGTGCCGCCTACACGGGGGGTTCAGGTGGCTACACCTTC.

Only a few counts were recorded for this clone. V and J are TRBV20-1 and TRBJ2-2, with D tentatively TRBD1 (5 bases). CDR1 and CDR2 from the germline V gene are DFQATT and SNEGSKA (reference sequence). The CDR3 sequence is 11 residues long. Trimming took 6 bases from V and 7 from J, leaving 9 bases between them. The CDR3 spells CSAIQGGELFF. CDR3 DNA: TGCAGTGCGATCCAGGGCGGGGAGCTGTTTTTT.

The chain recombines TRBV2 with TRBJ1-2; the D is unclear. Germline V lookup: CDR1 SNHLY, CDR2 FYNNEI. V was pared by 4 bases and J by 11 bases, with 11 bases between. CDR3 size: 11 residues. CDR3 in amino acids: CASSGRGLYTF. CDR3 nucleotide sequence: TGTGCCAGCAGTGGGCGAGGGTTATACACCTTC.